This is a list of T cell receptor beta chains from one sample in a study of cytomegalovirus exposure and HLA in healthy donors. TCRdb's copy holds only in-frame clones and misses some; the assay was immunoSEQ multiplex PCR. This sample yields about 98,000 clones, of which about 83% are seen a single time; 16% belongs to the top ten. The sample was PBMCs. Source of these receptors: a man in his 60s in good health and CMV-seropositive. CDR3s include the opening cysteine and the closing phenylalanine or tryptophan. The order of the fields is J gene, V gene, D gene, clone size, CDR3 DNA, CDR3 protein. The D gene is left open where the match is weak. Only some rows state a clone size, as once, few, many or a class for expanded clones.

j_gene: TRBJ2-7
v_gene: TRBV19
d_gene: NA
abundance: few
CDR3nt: TGTGCCAGTAGGGGGACACATTTAACCTACGAGCAGTACTTC
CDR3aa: CASRGTHLTYEQYF

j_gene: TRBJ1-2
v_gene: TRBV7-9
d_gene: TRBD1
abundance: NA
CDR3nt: TGTGCCAGCAGCCGGGGACAGGGGATAGACTATGGCTACACCTTC
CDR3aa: CASSRGQGIDYGYTF

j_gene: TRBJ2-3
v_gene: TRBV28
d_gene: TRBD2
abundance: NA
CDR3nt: TGTGCCAGCAGTGGAGAGCGGGGGGGCCGGGGAGATACGCAGTATTTT
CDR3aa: CASSGERGGRGDTQYF

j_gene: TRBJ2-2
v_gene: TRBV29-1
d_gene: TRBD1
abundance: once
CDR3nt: TGCAGCGTTCTTGGCTCAGGGGGCTGGACCGGGGAGCTGTTTTTT
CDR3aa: CSVLGSGGWTGELFF

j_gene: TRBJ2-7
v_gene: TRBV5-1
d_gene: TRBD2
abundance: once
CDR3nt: TGCGCCAGCCATAATAGCGGGGGGGCCGGCGAGCAGTACTTC
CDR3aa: CASHNSGGAGEQYF

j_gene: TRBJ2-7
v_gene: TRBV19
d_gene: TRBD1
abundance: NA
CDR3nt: TGTGCCAGTAGTCCACTGGCCGGACAGGGCTACGAGCAGTACTTC
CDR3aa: CASSPLAGQGYEQYF

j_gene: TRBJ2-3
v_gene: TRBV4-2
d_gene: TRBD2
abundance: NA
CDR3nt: TGTGCCAGCAGCGAGACGGGGGGGACCAGTAGCACAGATACGCAGTATTTT
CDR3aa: CASSETGGTSSTDTQYF

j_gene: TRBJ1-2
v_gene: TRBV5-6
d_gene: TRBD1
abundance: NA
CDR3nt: TGTGCCAGCAGCCTTCGACAGGGCCACTCTGACTATGGCTACACCTTC
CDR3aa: CASSLRQGHSDYGYTF

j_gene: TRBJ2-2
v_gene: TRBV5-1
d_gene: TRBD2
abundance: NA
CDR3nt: TGCGCCAGCAGCTTGACTAGCGGGGGGGCCCCCGGGGAGCTGTTTTTT
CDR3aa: CASSLTSGGAPGELFF

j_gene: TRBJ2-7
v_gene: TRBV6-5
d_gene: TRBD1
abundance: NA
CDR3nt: TGTGCCAGCAGTTATGGGACAGATGGCGGCGAGCAGTACTTC
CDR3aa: CASSYGTDGGEQYF

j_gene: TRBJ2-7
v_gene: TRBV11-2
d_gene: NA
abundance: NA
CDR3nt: TGTGCCAGCAGCCCCGGTGACGAGCAGTACTTC
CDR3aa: CASSPGDEQYF

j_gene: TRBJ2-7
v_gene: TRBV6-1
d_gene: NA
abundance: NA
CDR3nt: TGTGCCAGCAGTGATTTTGGCACCTACGAGCAGTACTTC
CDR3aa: CASSDFGTYEQYF

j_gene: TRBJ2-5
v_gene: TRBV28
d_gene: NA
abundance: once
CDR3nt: TGTGCCAGCACCTCCGCGGGGCCGGAGACCCAGTACTTC
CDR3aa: CASTSAGPETQYF

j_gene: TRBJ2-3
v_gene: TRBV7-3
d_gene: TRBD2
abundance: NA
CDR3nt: TGTGCCAGCAGCGTCTTAGCGGGGGGGGGAGATACGCAGTATTTT
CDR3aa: CASSVLAGGGDTQYF

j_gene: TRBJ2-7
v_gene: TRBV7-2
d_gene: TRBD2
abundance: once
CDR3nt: TGTGCCAGCAGACTAGCGGGGGGGGGCTACGAGCAGTACTTC
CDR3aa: CASRLAGGGYEQYF

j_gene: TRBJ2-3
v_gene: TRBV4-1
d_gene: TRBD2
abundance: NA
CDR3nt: TGCGCCAGCAGCCAAGAACAGCGGGGGGGCACAGATACGCAGTATTTT
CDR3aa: CASSQEQRGGTDTQYF

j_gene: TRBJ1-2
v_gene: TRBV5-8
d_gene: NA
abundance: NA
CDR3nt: TGTGCCAGCAGCTTGAGGGGGTCCTATGGCTACACCTTC
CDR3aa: CASSLRGSYGYTF

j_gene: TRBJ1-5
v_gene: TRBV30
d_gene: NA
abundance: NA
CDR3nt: TGTGCCTGGAGCGGGAGCAATCAGCCCCAGCATTTT
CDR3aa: CAWSGSNQPQHF